This T cell receptor (beta chain) came from a study of tumour-infiltrating T cells in Burkitt lymphoma. Overall study context: Repertoire clonality predicted overall and progression-free survival.

V lost 5 bases, J lost 7 bases, and 8 bases stayed unmatched. The CDR3 loop spans 14 amino acids. The germline gives CDR1 MDHEN, CDR2 SYDVKM. This clone was detected a few times. Method: immunoSEQ multiplex PCR; TCRdb's copy keeps in-frame clones and lacks some. The table records about 14,000 clones, about 31% of them present only once. The source of this sequence is a human donor with diffuse large B-cell lymphoma. What was sequenced was tumor tissue. The gene calls are TRBV28 and TRBJ2-1; TRBD2 matches 7 bases. The CDR3 sequence is CASSPRGGWNEQFF. The CDR3 region has the DNA TGTGCCAGCAGTCCACGGGGAGGGTGGAATGAGCAGTTCTTC.